This is a list of T cell receptor beta chains from one sample in a study of OX40 agonist ivuxolimab in advanced cancers. Method: immunoSEQ multiplex PCR; TCRdb's copy keeps in-frame clones and lacks some. This table has just under 65,000 clones, under 95% appearing once. The source was CD4+ or CD8+ T cells sorted from blood, collected in a trial of the OX40 agonist ivuxolimab. The receptors here all came from an adult with an advanced solid tumor such as melanoma, head and neck, liver or kidney cancer. CDR3s include the opening cysteine and the closing phenylalanine or tryptophan. A D gene is named only where the DNA matches it firmly. A clone size is listed for some rows: how often the clone was seen (once, few, many), or a class if it is expanded.

CDR3aa | CDR3nt | j_gene | len | d_gene | abundance | v_gene
CAWSEWLAGGPSYQETQYF | TGTGCCTGGAGTGAGTGGCTAGCGGGAGGCCCCTCGTACCAAGAGACCCAGTACTTC | TRBJ2-5 | 19 | TRBD2 | . | TRBV30
CASKRTGITDTQYF | TGTGCCAGCAAAAGGACAGGGATAACAGATACGCAGTATTTT | TRBJ2-3 | 14 | TRBD1 | . | TRBV6-1
CASSPRGETQYF | TGTGCCAGCTCACCTAGAGGCGAGACCCAGTACTTC | TRBJ2-5 | 12 | . | . | TRBV18
CASSQDELGYTF | TGCGCCAGCAGCCAAGATGAGCTGGGCTACACCTTC | TRBJ1-2 | 12 | . | . | TRBV4-1
CASSQGLEETQYF | TGTGCCAGTAGTCAAGGACTGGAAGAGACCCAGTACTTC | TRBJ2-5 | 13 | . | . | TRBV19
CASVVWGNTEAFF | TGTGCCAGCGTCGTCTGGGGAAACACTGAAGCTTTCTTT | TRBJ1-1 | 13 | . | few | TRBV28
CASSPLGFDYGYTF | TGTGCCAGCTCACCATTAGGGTTTGACTATGGCTACACCTTC | TRBJ1-2 | 14 | . | . | TRBV18
CASSQEEVWPQHF | TGCGCCAGCAGCCAAGAAGAGGTTTGGCCCCAGCATTTT | TRBJ1-5 | 13 | . | . | TRBV4-1
CASSGTVSGRAVDTQYF | TGTGCCAGCAGTGGGACTGTTAGCGGGAGGGCCGTAGATACGCAGTATTTT | TRBJ2-3 | 17 | TRBD2 | . | TRBV6-1
CASKTSGSNSRNEQFF | TGTGCCAGTAAGACTAGCGGGAGCAATAGTAGAAATGAGCAGTTCTTC | TRBJ2-1 | 16 | TRBD2 | . | TRBV19
CASTLLGASGRQIQSTDTQYF | TGTGCCAGCACCCTTTTGGGGGCTAGCGGGAGACAAATCCAAAGCACAGATACGCAGTATTTT | TRBJ2-3 | 21 | TRBD2 | once | TRBV7-3
CASSSGLAGEEQFF | TGTGCCAGCAGCTCGGGACTAGCGGGAGAAGAGCAGTTCTTC | TRBJ2-1 | 14 | TRBD2 | . | TRBV7-2
CASSLGLAGTYEQYF | TGTGCCAGCAGCTTGGGACTAGCGGGAACCTACGAGCAGTACTTC | TRBJ2-7 | 15 | TRBD2 | . | TRBV7-9
CASSLSSLGGRQPQHF | TGTGCCAGCAGTTTAAGTTCGTTGGGGGGGAGGCAGCCCCAGCATTTT | TRBJ1-5 | 16 | . | . | TRBV28
CASSLNGQGAANEKLFF | TGTGCCAGCAGCTTAAACGGACAGGGGGCTGCTAATGAAAAACTGTTTTTT | TRBJ1-4 | 17 | TRBD1 | . | TRBV11-2
CASKDRGRSGIRETQYF | TGTGCCAGCAAAGACAGGGGGCGAAGCGGGATAAGGGAGACCCAGTACTTC | TRBJ2-5 | 17 | TRBD1 | . | TRBV2
CASSLGGARGPYEQYF | TGCGCCAGCAGCTTGGGAGGGGCGAGGGGCCCCTACGAGCAGTACTTC | TRBJ2-7 | 16 | . | . | TRBV5-1
CASSPGLDEYNEQFF | TGTGCCAGCAGCCCGGGACTGGATGAGTACAATGAGCAGTTCTTC | TRBJ2-1 | 15 | . | . | TRBV5-4
CASLPREGVQGYTF | TGTGCCAGCCTCCCCCGGGAGGGGGTTCAGGGCTACACCTTC | TRBJ1-2 | 14 | . | . | TRBV28
CASSLTGANQPQHF | TGTGCCAGCAGCCTCACAGGGGCCAATCAGCCCCAGCATTTT | TRBJ1-5 | 14 | TRBD1 | . | TRBV5-4
CASSFVQGYTGELFF | TGTGCCAGCAGCTTCGTACAGGGGTACACCGGGGAGCTGTTTTTT | TRBJ2-2 | 15 | TRBD1 | once | TRBV5-5
CASSLRRGNTEAFF | TGCGCCAGCAGCCTAAGACGGGGGAACACTGAAGCTTTCTTT | TRBJ1-1 | 14 | . | . | TRBV4-1
CASKWGTSTGANVLTF | TGTGCCAGTAAATGGGGAACCTCCACTGGGGCCAACGTCCTGACTTTC | TRBJ2-6 | 16 | . | . | TRBV19
CARGTKTAPTFFYNEQFF | TGTGCCAGAGGGACTAAGACAGCCCCAACCTTCTTCTACAATGAGCAGTTCTTC | TRBJ2-1 | 18 | TRBD2 | . | TRBV28
CASSPSGTTPDPQYF | TGTGCCAGTAGTCCGTCCGGGACCACCCCAGATCCGCAGTATTTT | TRBJ2-3 | 15 | . | . | TRBV19
CASSPPETGGTEAFF | TGTGCCAGCTCACCACCCGAGACAGGGGGCACTGAAGCTTTCTTT | TRBJ1-1 | 15 | TRBD1 | . | TRBV18
CASSVAPSTNEKLFF | TGTGCCAGCAGCGTAGCACCTTCGACTAATGAAAAACTGTTTTTT | TRBJ1-4 | 15 | . | . | TRBV9
CASRGQVNYEQYF | TGTGCCAGCAGGGGACAGGTGAACTACGAGCAGTACTTC | TRBJ2-7 | 13 | TRBD1 | once | TRBV2
CASRGTGNTIYF | TGTGCCAGCAGGGGGACTGGAAACACCATATATTTT | TRBJ1-3 | 12 | . | . | TRBV6-1
CASSEASLSYEQYF | TGTGCCAGCAGTGAGGCTAGCCTGTCCTACGAGCAGTACTTC | TRBJ2-7 | 14 | . | . | TRBV25-1
CASSPSAGGNEQFF | TGTGCCAGCAGCCCCTCAGCGGGAGGCAATGAGCAGTTCTTC | TRBJ2-1 | 14 | TRBD2 | . | TRBV2
CASSLGSYNSPLHF | TGTGCCAGCAGCTTAGGGTCGTATAATTCACCCCTCCACTTT | TRBJ1-6 | 14 | . | . | TRBV7-2
CASSLAGHYNYGYTF | TGTGCCAGCAGCTTGGCCGGGCACTACAACTATGGCTACACCTTC | TRBJ1-2 | 15 | . | once | TRBV5-5
CASSGGRGVIYEQYF | TGTGCCAGCAGCGGCGGACGGGGGGTCATCTACGAGCAGTACTTC | TRBJ2-7 | 15 | TRBD2 | . | TRBV6-9
CASSDGLAGVGETQYF | TGCGCCAGCAGTGATGGACTAGCGGGAGTAGGGGAGACCCAGTACTTC | TRBJ2-5 | 16 | TRBD2 | . | TRBV10-1
CAFRAGGATEAFF | TGTGCCTTCCGGGCAGGCGGGGCCACTGAAGCTTTCTTT | TRBJ1-1 | 13 | . | . | TRBV30
CASSLASQGVGVNTIYF | TGTGCCAGCAGCTTAGCGTCCCAGGGCGTTGGAGTAAACACCATATATTTT | TRBJ1-3 | 17 | . | . | TRBV7-6
CASSASKVIGTEAFF | TGCGCCAGCTCCGCATCGAAGGTCATCGGGACTGAAGCTTTCTTT | TRBJ1-1 | 15 | . | . | TRBV4-1
CASSPLSGQGADTQYF | TGTGCCAGCTCACCACTCTCGGGACAGGGGGCAGATACGCAGTATTTT | TRBJ2-3 | 16 | TRBD1 | . | TRBV18
CASSLSGGSEKLFF | TGTGCCAGCAGCTTATCAGGAGGCAGTGAAAAACTGTTTTTT | TRBJ1-4 | 14 | . | . | TRBV5-4
CASSRDRGYTDTQYF | TGTGCCAGCAGCAGGGACAGGGGGTACACAGATACGCAGTATTTT | TRBJ2-3 | 15 | TRBD1 | . | TRBV9
CASNRLANTGELFF | TGTGCCAGCAACAGACTCGCGAACACCGGGGAGCTGTTTTTT | TRBJ2-2 | 14 | . | once | TRBV7-8
CASSPLGGLVETQYF | TGCGCCAGCAGCCCCCTGGGGGGACTGGTAGAGACCCAGTACTTC | TRBJ2-5 | 15 | . | . | TRBV5-1
CADSGAQDTGELFF | TGTGCCGACTCCGGGGCCCAGGACACCGGGGAGCTGTTTTTT | TRBJ2-2 | 14 | . | . | TRBV7-9
CASLRGSSGTQYF | TGTGCCAGCCTCAGGGGGTCCTCTGGGACCCAGTACTTC | TRBJ2-5 | 13 | TRBD1 | . | TRBV28
CASSIRGNRVKTDTQYF | TGTGCCAGTAGTATTCGGGGAAACAGGGTTAAGACAGATACGCAGTATTTT | TRBJ2-3 | 17 | . | . | TRBV19
CAISDARGDRALRHTQYF | TGTGCCATCAGTGACGCCCGAGGGGACAGGGCATTGCGGCATACGCAGTATTTT | TRBJ2-3 | 18 | TRBD1 | once | TRBV10-3
CASSGLTSNEQYF | TGCGCCAGCAGTGGACTTACTTCCAACGAGCAGTACTTC | TRBJ2-7 | 13 | . | . | TRBV10-2
CASSILRSDEQFF | TGTGCCAGCAGTATATTGAGGTCCGATGAGCAGTTCTTC | TRBJ2-1 | 13 | . | . | TRBV27
CASSPPGAGGDIQYF | TGTGCCAGCTCACCACCGGGAGCAGGGGGCGACATTCAGTACTTC | TRBJ2-4 | 15 | TRBD1 | . | TRBV18
CASSSAQANYGYTF | TGTGCCAGCAGCTCGGCCCAAGCTAACTATGGCTACACCTTC | TRBJ1-2 | 14 | . | few | TRBV7-2
CASSQDLGQEWSGYTF | TGTGCCAGCAGCCAAGATTTGGGACAGGAATGGAGTGGCTACACCTTC | TRBJ1-2 | 16 | TRBD1 | . | TRBV4-2
CASSVRREDSSTDTQYF | TGTGCCAGCAGTGTGAGGAGAGAAGACTCTAGCACAGATACGCAGTATTTT | TRBJ2-3 | 17 | . | . | TRBV6-4
CASSLSLGHEQFF | TGCGCCAGCAGCCTGTCGCTAGGGCATGAGCAGTTCTTC | TRBJ2-1 | 13 | . | . | TRBV5-1
CASSWGNEQFF | TGTGCCAGCAGCTGGGGCAATGAGCAGTTCTTC | TRBJ2-1 | 11 | . | once | TRBV5-6